The T cell receptor beta chain described here comes from a study of blood T cell repertoires in COVID-19. The overall study: Samples came from the United States, Italy and Spain, spanning acute and convalescent COVID-19.

The CDR3 loop spans 14 amino acids. Germline CDR1 MNHEY, CDR2 SVGAGI. V lost 2 bases to trimming and J lost 7 bases; unmatched junction nucleotides: 3. Method: immunoSEQ multiplex PCR; TCRdb's copy keeps in-frame clones and lacks some. The sample lists approximately 81,000 clones, around 89% occurring once. The receptor comes from a man aged 70-80 years with active or convalescent COVID-19. Sequenced: peripheral blood. This chain connects TRBV6-5 to TRBJ1-4, with 8 bases fitting TRBD1. CDR3 residues: CASSYGTGSEKLFF. CDR3 DNA: TGTGCCAGCAGTTACGGGACAGGAAGTGAAAAACTGTTTTTT.